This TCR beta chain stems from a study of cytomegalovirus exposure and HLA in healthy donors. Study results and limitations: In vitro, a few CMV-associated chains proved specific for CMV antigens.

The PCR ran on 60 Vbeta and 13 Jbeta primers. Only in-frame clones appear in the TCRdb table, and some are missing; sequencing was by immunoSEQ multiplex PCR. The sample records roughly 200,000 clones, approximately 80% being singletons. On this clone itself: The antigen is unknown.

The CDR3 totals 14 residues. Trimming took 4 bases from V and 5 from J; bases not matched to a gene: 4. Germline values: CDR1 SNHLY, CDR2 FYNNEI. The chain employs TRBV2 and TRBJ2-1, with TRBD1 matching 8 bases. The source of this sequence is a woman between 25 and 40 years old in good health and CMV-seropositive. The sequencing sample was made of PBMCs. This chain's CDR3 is CASSGQGADNEQFF. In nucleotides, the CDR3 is TGTGCCAGCAGTGGTCAGGGGGCTGACAATGAGCAGTTCTTC.